Listed below are T cell receptor beta chains from one sample, sequenced in a study of blood T cell repertoires in COVID-19. TCRdb's copy holds only in-frame clones and misses some; the assay was immunoSEQ multiplex PCR. The sample shows over 65,000 clones, just over 85% of them seen only once. The source material was peripheral blood. The receptors derive from a man in his thirties or forties with acute or convalescent COVID-19. CDR3s include the opening cysteine and the closing phenylalanine or tryptophan. The D gene is left open where the match is weak. The size of a clone is reported for some rows only, either as once, few or many, or as a class for expanded clones.

v_gene	len	j_gene	d_gene	abundance	CDR3nt	CDR3aa
TRBV7-2	15	TRBJ1-1	NA	NA	TGTGCCAGCAGCTTAGCTCGAGACAGAGTGACTGAAGCTTTCTTT	CASSLARDRVTEAFF
TRBV28	14	TRBJ2-7	TRBD1	NA	TGTGCCAGCAGTCGGGACAGGAGCTCCTACGAGCAGTACTTC	CASSRDRSSYEQYF
TRBV7-8	16	TRBJ2-4	TRBD1	NA	TGTGCCAGCAGCTTAAACCCCGGGACAGTGGGAAACATTCAGTACTTC	CASSLNPGTVGNIQYF
TRBV29-1	12	TRBJ2-3	NA	NA	TGCAGCGTTGAGAGGGGCACAGATACGCAGTATTTT	CSVERGTDTQYF
TRBV4-1	16	TRBJ2-1	NA	NA	TGCGCCAGCAGCCCCCAGGGTGCAGGTGTTTACAATGAGCAGTTCTTC	CASSPQGAGVYNEQFF
TRBV25-1	14	TRBJ2-2	NA	NA	TGTGCCAGCAGTGGACAGGCGAACACCGGGGAGCTGTTTTTT	CASSGQANTGELFF
TRBV6-2/TRBV6-3	13	TRBJ2-7	NA	few	TGTGCCAGCAGTTACTATAGCTCCTACGAGCAGTACTTC	CASSYYSSYEQYF
TRBV19	16	TRBJ2-2	TRBD2	NA	TGTGCCAGTAGTAATAGCGGGAGCATGGGCACCGGGGAGCTGTTTTTT	CASSNSGSMGTGELFF
TRBV27	16	TRBJ2-1	NA	once	TGTGCCAGCAGTCCCCCGGCGGGGACTTTCTACAATGAGCAGTTCTTC	CASSPPAGTFYNEQFF
TRBV27	14	TRBJ2-7	NA	NA	TGTGCCAGCAGTTCCCTCCAGGGAATCTACGAGCAGTACTTC	CASSSLQGIYEQYF
TRBV9	14	TRBJ1-1	NA	once	TGTGCCAGCAGCGTGATAGCAGAGAACACTGAAGCTTTCTTT	CASSVIAENTEAFF
TRBV19	14	TRBJ2-1	NA	NA	TGTGCCAGTAGTATATTTGCGGGGGCCAATGAGCAGTTCTTC	CASSIFAGANEQFF
TRBV6-6	16	TRBJ1-5	NA	NA	TGTGCCAGCAGACACCATTCTGGGGACTTCAATCAGCCCCAGCATTTT	CASRHHSGDFNQPQHF
TRBV30	12	TRBJ2-7	NA	NA	TGTGCCTGGGGGGTGGAGGGTGTCGAGCAGTACTTC	CAWGVEGVEQYF
TRBV6-2/TRBV6-3	12	TRBJ2-1	NA	NA	TGTGCCAGCAGTATCCTTAACAATGAGCAGTTCTTC	CASSILNNEQFF
TRBV7-2	12	TRBJ2-7	NA	NA	TGTGCCAGCAGCTACAACTCCTACGAGCAGTACTTC	CASSYNSYEQYF
TRBV4-1	16	TRBJ2-2	NA	NA	TGCGCCAGCAGCCAAGAGGTGGTGACCCAGGCCGGGGAGCTGTTTTTT	CASSQEVVTQAGELFF
TRBV11-2	14	TRBJ2-7	NA	NA	TGTGCCAGCGTTTCGGGCAGGGTGAATTACGAGCAGTACTTC	CASVSGRVNYEQYF
TRBV4-3	17	TRBJ2-1	TRBD2	NA	TGCGCCAGCAGCCAAGATACCAGCGGGAGCTCCTACAATGAGCAGTTCTTC	CASSQDTSGSSYNEQFF
TRBV5-5	11	TRBJ2-1	NA	NA	TGTGCCAGCAGCTTGGGTCGGGAGCAGTTCTTC	CASSLGREQFF
TRBV3-1/TRBV3-2	14	TRBJ1-4	NA	NA	TGTGCCAGCAGCCTACAGGGTTCGGATGAAAAACTGTTTTTT	CASSLQGSDEKLFF
TRBV24-1	12	TRBJ2-3	NA	once	TGTGCCACCAGTGATACAACAGATACGCAGTATTTT	CATSDTTDTQYF
TRBV7-8	16	TRBJ2-7	TRBD2	NA	TGTGCCAGCAGCTTAGTAATGCTAGCGGGGTCCTACGAGCAGTACTTC	CASSLVMLAGSYEQYF
TRBV6-1	16	TRBJ1-1	NA	NA	TGTGCCAGCAGTGACAGGCCGCAGGGAGGGGGCACTGAAGCTTTCTTT	CASSDRPQGGGTEAFF
TRBV18	16	TRBJ1-2	TRBD1	NA	TGTGCCAGCTCGCCCAGTCCGGGACAGGGGGTCTATGGCTACACCTTC	CASSPSPGQGVYGYTF
TRBV7-3	14	TRBJ2-3	NA	NA	TGTGCCAGCAGCCAGGGTCCTTTAACGGATACGCAGTATTTT	CASSQGPLTDTQYF
TRBV18	13	TRBJ1-2	NA	NA	TGTGCCAGCTCACCCGGGGGAATGCGAGGCTACACCTTC	CASSPGGMRGYTF
TRBV5-1	14	TRBJ2-5	NA	once	TGCGCCAGCAGCCCTGGACAGAGGCGAGAGACCCAGTACTTC	CASSPGQRRETQYF
TRBV28	15	TRBJ1-5	NA	once	TGTGCCAGCAGCCTGACTACGGGCGTTTTACAGCCCCAGCATTTT	CASSLTTGVLQPQHF
TRBV7-2	15	TRBJ2-7	NA	NA	TGTGCCAGCAGCCCACAAGCGGGACACTCCTACGAGCAGTACTTC	CASSPQAGHSYEQYF
TRBV2	14	TRBJ1-6	NA	NA	TGTGCCAGCAGTGCGGCGGGAGGGGATTCACCCCTCCACTTT	CASSAAGGDSPLHF
TRBV6-5	13	TRBJ1-2	NA	NA	TGTGCCAGCAGAGGGCGGGCACTATATGGCTACACCTTC	CASRGRALYGYTF
TRBV27	12	TRBJ2-1	NA	NA	TGTGCCAGCACTTCTACCTACAATGAGCAGTTCTTC	CASTSTYNEQFF
TRBV4-3	14	TRBJ2-7	NA	NA	TGCGCCAGCAGCCAAGATCTTTTCCGCTACGAGCAGTACTTC	CASSQDLFRYEQYF
TRBV7-2	14	TRBJ1-4	NA	NA	TGTGCCAGCAGCTTATCGGGGGGAAGTGAAAAACTGTTTTTT	CASSLSGGSEKLFF
TRBV5-6	15	TRBJ2-7	NA	NA	TGTGCCAGCAGCTTGGTATCGGGGTTAGCATCCGAGCAGTACTTC	CASSLVSGLASEQYF
TRBV7-7	13	TRBJ2-5	NA	NA	TGTGCTAGCAGCTTAGGAGGAACGGAGACCCAGTACTTC	CASSLGGTETQYF
TRBV2	15	TRBJ2-1	TRBD1	NA	TGTGCCAGCAGTCGACAGGGCGTGGGGTACAATGAGCAGTTCTTC	CASSRQGVGYNEQFF
TRBV19	15	TRBJ1-2	TRBD1	NA	TGTGCCAGCGTTGGGACAGCTTTATCCCGAGTGGGCTACACCTTC	CASVGTALSRVGYTF
TRBV28	16	TRBJ1-2	NA	NA	TGTGCCAGCAGCTCTGGAACAGGGTACCCCAGCTATGGCTACACCTTC	CASSSGTGYPSYGYTF
TRBV6-5	12	TRBJ1-2	NA	once	TGTGCCAGCAGTCAGGGGTACTATGGCTACACCTTC	CASSQGYYGYTF
TRBV7-2	17	TRBJ2-7	TRBD1	NA	TGTGCCAGCAGCTTAGCTGTTGCGGGGACAGGGGCTTATAAGCAGTACTTC	CASSLAVAGTGAYKQYF
TRBV12-3/TRBV12-4	13	TRBJ2-7	TRBD1	NA	TGTGCCAGCAGCCCGGGACAGGACTACGAGCAGTACTTC	CASSPGQDYEQYF
TRBV7-8	13	TRBJ2-2	NA	NA	TGTGCCAGCAGCCTTACGACTGGCAGGGAGCTGTTTTTT	CASSLTTGRELFF
TRBV12-5	20	TRBJ2-2	TRBD2	NA	TGTGCTAGTGGTTTGGCCCCCGGGGCGGGAGGCCCCCGGGGCACCGGGGAGCTGTTTTTT	CASGLAPGAGGPRGTGELFF
TRBV5-8	17	TRBJ2-1	TRBD2	NA	TGTGCCAGCAGCTTGGATCTGGGTCTAGCGGGAGTGGGGGAGCAGTTCTTC	CASSLDLGLAGVGEQFF
TRBV28	15	TRBJ1-2	NA	NA	TGTGCCAGCACCTTAGGAGGGGCCACGTACTATGGCTACACCTTC	CASTLGGATYYGYTF
TRBV5-4	17	TRBJ2-5	TRBD2	NA	TGTGCCAGCAGCCAAGTCACTAGCGGGAATTCCCGGGAGACCCAGTACTTC	CASSQVTSGNSRETQYF
TRBV5-5	14	TRBJ1-2	TRBD1	NA	TGTGCCAGCAGCTTGACGACAGGGGCAGATGGCTACACCTTC	CASSLTTGADGYTF
TRBV5-1	15	TRBJ2-1	NA	NA	TGCGCCAGCAGCTTGGTACGGGGGAATTCTAATGAGCAGTTCTTC	CASSLVRGNSNEQFF
TRBV19	15	TRBJ2-1	NA	NA	TGTGCCAGTAGCCCGGGACACAGGACCTACAATGAGCAGTTCTTC	CASSPGHRTYNEQFF